These 32 T cell receptor beta chains share one sample of origin, sequenced in a study of blood T cell repertoires in COVID-19. Profiled with immunoSEQ multiplex PCR; TCRdb holds only in-frame clones, not every one. The sample includes 300,000 to 450,000 clones, approximately 87% seen only once; the top ten take about 10%. The sample consisted of peripheral blood. All receptors derive from a woman under 40 with COVID-19, enrolled during active disease.

This sequence joins TRBV19 and TRBJ1-5; 8 nucleotides line up with TRBD1. The CDR3 runs 14 residues. Trimming at V came to 0 bases and at J to 11 bases, leaving 6 bases not matched to a gene. Germline CDR1 reads LNHDA; CDR2 reads SQIVND (reference sequence). The CDR3 region is CASSIEQGVPSQHF. The CDR3 DNA sequence: TGTGCCAGTAGTATAGAACAGGGGGTCCCCTCCCAGCATTTT.

Note on this clone: At the DNA level, this CDR3 is encoded by other sequences in the same sample as well. The chain uses TRBV5-4 and TRBJ2-5; possibly TRBD1 for D (5 bases). The V gene lost 1 base and the J gene lost 5 bases, with 9 bases spanning the gap. CDR1 is SGHNT and CDR2 is YYREEE in the germline V gene (reference sequence). This CDR3 has 13 amino acids. CDR3 region: CASSLQGRETQYF. CDR3 nucleotide sequence: TGTGCCAGCAGCTTGCAGGGAAGGGAGACCCAGTACTTC.

V and J are TRBV10-3 and TRBJ1-1; TRBD1 matches 8 bases. Germline V lookup: CDR1 ENHRY, CDR2 SYGVKD. The V and J ends lost 11 bases and 0 bases, in that order; junction bases with no gene match: 2. The CDR3 sequence is 12 residues long. The CDR3 nucleotides read TGTGCCGGACAGGGTATGAACACTGAAGCTTTCTTT. The encoded protein is CAGQGMNTEAFF.

The chain joins TRBV5-1 to TRBJ2-2; D remains unclear. Trimming shortened V by 0 bases and J by 0 bases, and 6 bases separated the two germline ends. The germline V gene encodes CDR1 SGHRS and CDR2 YFSETQ. The CDR3 totals 15 residues. This CDR3 is CASSLVASNTGELFF. CDR3 bases: TGCGCCAGCAGCTTGGTTGCGTCGAACACCGGGGAGCTGTTTTTT.

This clone was picked up one time. The V and J genes are TRBV2 and TRBJ2-5; 8 nucleotides match TRBD2. The trim removed 6 bases at V and 5 bases at J, leaving 11 bases unmatched. CDR3 length: 15 residues. Germline CDR1 reads SNHLY; CDR2 reads FYNNEI. The CDR3 region has the DNA TGTGCCAGCAGCTACCAGGGGACTAGTGGGGAGACCCAGTACTTC. Translation: CASSYQGTSGETQYF.

The gene calls are TRBV27 and TRBJ2-3; D possibly corresponds to TRBD2 (6 bases). The CDR3 runs 16 residues. Trimming took off 2 bases at V and 2 bases at J, with 14 bases between the two ends. Per germline, CDR1 MNHEY and CDR2 SMNVEV (reference sequence). CDR3 in amino acids: CASSLAGPSNTDTQYF. For the CDR3, the DNA is TGTGCCAGCAGTTTAGCGGGACCTTCGAACACAGATACGCAGTATTTT.

J is TRBJ2-2 and V is TRBV6-5; D possibly corresponds to TRBD1 (5 bases). The CDR3 is 14 residues long. Germline V gene sequence: CDR1 MNHEY, CDR2 SVGAGI. The V end lost 7 bases, the J end lost 3 bases, and 12 bases lay between the germline ends. CDR3 DNA sequence: TGTGCCAGCAACTTGGGGCCGGACACCGGGGAGCTGTTTTTT. As protein: CASNLGPDTGELFF.

The chain uses TRBV7-3 and TRBJ1-6; D is unresolved. Germline CDR1 SGHTA, CDR2 FQGTGA. The CDR3 is 12 amino acids. Trimming took 4 bases from V and 7 from J, leaving 5 bases between them. The CDR3 spells CASSSQNSPLHF. The CDR3 bases are TGTGCCAGCAGCTCCCAGAATTCACCCCTCCACTTT. The variable domain in full, with the rest retrieved from reference TRBV7-3 and TRBJ1-6, is GAGVSQTPSNKVTEKGKYVELRCDPISGHTALYWYRQSLGQGPEFLIYFQGTGAADDSGLPNDRFFAVRPEGSVSTLKIQRTERGDSAVYLCASSSQNSPLHFGNGTRLTVT.

The genes are TRBV6-5 and TRBJ1-5; unclear D gene. Trimming removed 7 bases at V and 0 bases at J, with 13 bases between. The CDR3 contains 15 residues. CDR1 is MNHEY, CDR2 SVGAGI, per germline. CDR3 nucleotides: TGTGCCAGCATTCTTACAGTCAATAGCAATCAGCCCCAGCATTTT. Protein sequence: CASILTVNSNQPQHF.

This clone was observed a single time. V is TRBV21-1 and J is TRBJ2-2; the D segment call TRBD2 is taken from the table without a DNA check. TRBV21-1 is classified as a pseudogene. The CDR3 totals 17 residues. The CDR3: CASSTRLAGVRTGELFF. Here the CDR3 DNA reads TGTGCCAGCAGCACCCGACTAGCGGGAGTTAGAACCGGGGAGCTGTTTTTT.

The rearrangement links TRBV5-1 to TRBJ2-3, with TRBD1 identical over 7 bases. This CDR3 has 14 amino acids. Germline V gives CDR1 SGHRS, CDR2 YFSETQ. J was trimmed by 6 bases and V by 3 bases; bases with no gene match: 7. CDR3 nucleotide sequence: TGCGCCAGCAGCTCTAGACAGGGCTTTGATACGCAGTATTTT. It translates to CASSSRQGFDTQYF.

The V gene is TRBV18, the J gene TRBJ1-6, with no clear D. The germline V gene encodes CDR1 KGHSH and CDR2 LQKENI. Trimming removed 2 bases at V and 3 bases at J, with 14 bases between. The CDR3 is 17 amino acids. The CDR3 reads CASSPLAAEVYNSPLHF. The DNA of the CDR3 is TGTGCCAGCTCACCATTGGCGGCTGAGGTCTATAATTCACCCCTCCACTTT.

This clone was detected many times. This chain uses TRBV30 with TRBJ1-2; unclear D gene. CDR1 is GTSNPN and CDR2 is SVGIG in the germline V gene (reference sequence). The CDR3 runs 12 residues. V lost 7 bases to trimming and J lost 4 bases, with 13 bases between them. CDR3 coding DNA: TGTGCCTCCGACACGTTCGCCTATGGCTACACCTTC. Amino acids: CASDTFAYGYTF.

In regard to this clone: The junction differs from germline at one of its ends, possibly a read error. The rearrangement uses TRBV11-2 and TRBJ2-2, with 8 bases fitting TRBD1. Germline values: CDR1 SGHAT, CDR2 FQNNGV. CDR3 size: 18 residues. The CDR3 DNA sequence: TGTGCCAGCAGTTTAGAGTACCTGGGACAGGCGAACACCGGGGAGCTGTTTTTT. Amino acids: CASSLEYLGQANTGELFF.

The chain couples TRBV4-1 to TRBJ1-1; D is ambiguous. CDR1 and CDR2 from the germline V gene are MGHRA and YSYEKL. V was clipped by 0 bases and J by 6 bases, with 11 bases between them. The CDR3 is 14 amino acids. The CDR3 region has the DNA TGCGCCAGCAGCCAAGAAGGAACTACCTCTGAAGCTTTCTTT. It is translated as CASSQEGTTSEAFF.

This chain uses TRBV2 with TRBJ2-2; 9 bases are a match to TRBD1. After removal of 6 bases from V and 1 base from J, the junction contained 3 bases not matched to a gene. This CDR3 comprises 15 residues. Germline loops: CDR1 SNHLY, CDR2 FYNNEI. DNA of the CDR3: TGTGCCAGCAGAGGACAGGGGATGAACACCGGGGAGCTGTTTTTT. This gives the protein CASRGQGMNTGELFF.

This chain links TRBV19 with TRBJ2-1; D perhaps matches TRBD2 (6 bases). Trimming shortened V by 3 bases and J by 6 bases, and 15 bases separated the two germline ends. Germline loops: CDR1 LNHDA, CDR2 SQIVND (reference sequence). The CDR3 runs to 15 residues. The CDR3 DNA sequence: TGTGCCAGTAGTATCCTAAGCGGGTGGGTCAATGAGCAGTTCTTC. Protein product: CASSILSGWVNEQFF.

V is TRBV18 and J is TRBJ1-1; D call uncertain. CDR3 size: 15 residues. V lost 6 bases to trimming and J lost 3 bases, with 17 bases between them. Germline values: CDR1 KGHSH, CDR2 LQKENI. CDR3 sequence: CASSPLKLADTEAFF. The CDR3 bases are TGTGCCAGCTCTCCTTTAAAGCTGGCGGACACTGAAGCTTTCTTT.

V is TRBV5-4 and J is TRBJ2-5, with D maybe TRBD2 (5 bases). From germline, CDR1 is SGHNT and CDR2 YYREEE (reference sequence). The CDR3 runs 15 residues. The V gene lost 3 bases and the J gene lost 4 bases, with 16 bases spanning the gap. This chain's CDR3 is CASSSWSSDRETQYF. The CDR3 coding sequence is TGTGCCAGCAGCTCTTGGAGTAGCGATCGAGAGACCCAGTACTTC.

This rearrangement joins TRBV6-4 to TRBJ2-3; perhaps TRBD2 as D (6 bases). The CDR3 length is 16 residues. Germline lookup yields CDR1 MRHNA and CDR2 SNTAGT. V was clipped by 5 bases and J by 1 base, with 16 bases between them. The CDR3 DNA follows: TGTGCCAGCAGTCCGGGCGGGACTTACGGCACAGATACGCAGTATTTT. This encodes CASSPGGTYGTDTQYF.

The chain employs TRBV19 and TRBJ2-1, with 7 bases fitting TRBD1. V shed 7 bases and J 6 bases; nucleotides not matched to a gene: 9. The length of the CDR3 is 14 residues. The germline CDR1 and CDR2 sequences are LNHDA and SQIVND (reference sequence). The CDR3 region is CASTGQEFINEQFF. CDR3 sequence (DNA): TGTGCCAGTACCGGACAGGAATTTATCAATGAGCAGTTCTTC. Full variable domain (remainder filled in from reference TRBV19 and TRBJ2-1): DGGITQSPKYLFRKEGQNVTLSCEQNLNHDAMYWYRQDPGQGLRLIYYSQIVNDFQKGDIAEGYSVSREKKESFPLTVTSAQKNPTAFYLCASTGQEFINEQFFGPGTRLTVL.

The rearrangement links TRBV30 to TRBJ2-7, with D possibly TRBD1 on 5 matching bases. Trimming took off 4 bases at V and 1 base at J, with 11 bases between the two ends. CDR3 length: 13 amino acids. Germline V gene sequence: CDR1 GTSNPN, CDR2 SVGIG (reference sequence). The CDR3 sequence is CAWTEGVSYEQYF. For the CDR3, the DNA is TGTGCCTGGACGGAAGGGGTTTCCTACGAGCAGTACTTC.

This clone was recorded a few times. The chain has TRBV7-2 and TRBJ2-6, with D hard to call. Trimming took off 1 base at V and 0 bases at J, with 4 bases between the two ends. The length of the CDR3 is 15 residues. Germline CDR1 reads SGHTA; CDR2 reads FQGNSA. In DNA, the CDR3 is TGTGCCAGCAGCTTAGGTAGCTCTGGGGCCAACGTCCTGACTTTC. This encodes CASSLGSSGANVLTF.

This chain uses TRBV4-1 with TRBJ1-4, with TRBD1 matching 7 bases. V lost 3 bases to trimming and J lost 7 bases; unmatched junction nucleotides: 5. Germline V lookup: CDR1 MGHRA, CDR2 YSYEKL. This CDR3 has 14 amino acids. DNA of the CDR3: TGCGCCAGCAGCCAGGGGCAGGGGGTTGAAAAACTGTTTTTT. This encodes CASSQGQGVEKLFF.

This clone has just one count. This rearrangement joins TRBV5-1 to TRBJ1-1, with D perhaps matching TRBD1 (5 bases). Germline V CDR1 and CDR2: SGHRS, YFSETQ. Trimming removed 1 base at V and 0 bases at J, with 10 bases between. CDR3 length equals 15 residues. CDR3 DNA: TGCGCCAGCAGCTTGCAAGGGGTTATGAACACTGAAGCTTTCTTT. The encoded protein is CASSLQGVMNTEAFF.

The genes are TRBV27 and TRBJ2-7, with 14 bases aligning to TRBD2. The CDR3 consists of 14 residues. Germline-derived CDR1 and CDR2 are MNHEY and SMNVEV (reference sequence). V lost 6 bases to trimming and J lost 5 bases; unmatched junction nucleotides: 3. As DNA, the CDR3 is TGTGCCAGCAGGGGACTAGCGGGAGTCCACGAGCAGTACTTC. Protein sequence: CASRGLAGVHEQYF.

V usage is TRBV29-1 and J usage is TRBJ2-7, with D unclear. The germline V and J ends were trimmed by 2 bases and 0 bases, with 8 bases remaining between them. The germline V gene has CDR1 SQVTM and CDR2 ANQGSEA. The CDR3 contains 13 residues. The DNA for the CDR3 is TGCAGCGTTGAATCTCGTAACTCCTACGAGCAGTACTTC. Protein: CSVESRNSYEQYF.

This chain links TRBV30 with TRBJ1-4; possibly TRBD1 for D (6 bases). The V gene lost 0 bases and the J gene lost 0 bases, with 11 bases spanning the gap. The CDR3 is 16 amino acids. Germline-derived CDR1 and CDR2 are GTSNPN and SVGIG (reference sequence). The CDR3: CAWSVDRFSTNEKLFF. For the CDR3, the DNA is TGTGCCTGGAGTGTGGACAGATTCTCAACTAATGAAAAACTGTTTTTT.

The V and J genes are TRBV10-3 and TRBJ2-1; D not resolved. CDR3 size: 13 residues. CDR1 is ENHRY and CDR2 is SYGVKD in the germline V gene. The V gene lost 7 bases and the J gene lost 4 bases, with 11 bases spanning the gap. This CDR3 is CAITAGFYNEQFF. CDR3 sequence (DNA): TGTGCCATCACTGCTGGCTTTTACAATGAGCAGTTCTTC.

This chain connects TRBV2 to TRBJ1-4, with TRBD1 matching over 8 bases. CDR1 is SNHLY, CDR2 FYNNEI, per germline. After removal of 6 bases from V and 4 bases from J, the junction contained 7 bases not matched to a gene. The length of the CDR3 is 15 residues. CDR3 in amino acids: CASSLRDRRNEKLFF. In DNA, the CDR3 is TGTGCCAGCAGCCTCCGGGACAGGCGTAATGAAAAACTGTTTTTT.

This clone was seen a few times. V usage is TRBV4-2 and J usage is TRBJ1-2; 8 bases are shared with TRBD1. Germline CDR1 is LGHNA and CDR2 is YNFKEQ. Trimming at V came to 1 base and at J to 4 bases, leaving 8 bases not matched to a gene. The CDR3 is 16 residues long. The CDR3 is CASSQGQGARGYGYTF. CDR3 nucleotides: TGTGCCAGCAGCCAAGGGCAGGGGGCGCGGGGCTATGGCTACACCTTC.

Points on this clone: Other DNA sequences in this specimen translate into the identical CDR3. The J gene is TRBJ2-7, the V gene TRBV18; 10 bases are shared with TRBD1. Germline-derived CDR1 and CDR2 are KGHSH and LQKENI. V was pared by 2 bases and J by 2 bases, with 0 bases of the junction left unmatched. The CDR3 totals 14 residues. The CDR3 region has the DNA TGTGCCAGCTCACCAGGACAGGGGGCCTACGAGCAGTACTTC. Translation gives CASSPGQGAYEQYF.